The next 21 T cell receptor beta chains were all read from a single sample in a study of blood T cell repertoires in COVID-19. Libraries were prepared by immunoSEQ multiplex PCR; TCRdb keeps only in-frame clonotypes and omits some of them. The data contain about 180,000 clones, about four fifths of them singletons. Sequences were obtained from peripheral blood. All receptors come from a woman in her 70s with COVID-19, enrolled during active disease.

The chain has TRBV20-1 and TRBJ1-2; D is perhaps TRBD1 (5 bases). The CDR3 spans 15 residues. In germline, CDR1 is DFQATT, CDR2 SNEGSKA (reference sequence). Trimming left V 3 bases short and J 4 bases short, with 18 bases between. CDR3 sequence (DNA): TGCAGTGCTAGTTTGGCAACGGGACTCGGCTATGGCTACACCTTC. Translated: CSASLATGLGYGYTF.

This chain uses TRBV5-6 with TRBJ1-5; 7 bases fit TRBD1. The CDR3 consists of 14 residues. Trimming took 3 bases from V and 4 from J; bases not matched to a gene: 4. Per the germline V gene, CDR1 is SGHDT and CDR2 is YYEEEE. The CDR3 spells CASSSDRRNQPQHF. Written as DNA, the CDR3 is TGTGCCAGCAGCTCGGACAGGAGAAATCAGCCCCAGCATTTT.

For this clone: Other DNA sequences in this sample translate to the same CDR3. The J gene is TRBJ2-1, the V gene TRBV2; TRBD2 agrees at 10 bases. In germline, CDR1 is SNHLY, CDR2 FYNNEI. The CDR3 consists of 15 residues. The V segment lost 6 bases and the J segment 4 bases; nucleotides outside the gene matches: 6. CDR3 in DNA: TGTGCCAGCAGGGTCGAGGGACTAGCGTACAATGAGCAGTTCTTC. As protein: CASRVEGLAYNEQFF.

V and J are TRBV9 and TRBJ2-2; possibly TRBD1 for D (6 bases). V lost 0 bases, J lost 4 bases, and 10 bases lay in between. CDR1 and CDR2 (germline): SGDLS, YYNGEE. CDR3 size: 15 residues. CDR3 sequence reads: CASSVAGESTGELFF. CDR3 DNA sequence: TGTGCCAGCAGCGTAGCAGGGGAGAGCACCGGGGAGCTGTTTTTT.

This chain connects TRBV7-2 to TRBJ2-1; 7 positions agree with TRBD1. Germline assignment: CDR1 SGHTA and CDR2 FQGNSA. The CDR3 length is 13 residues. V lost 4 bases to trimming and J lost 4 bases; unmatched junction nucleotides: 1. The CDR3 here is CASSYRGYNEQFF. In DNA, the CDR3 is TGTGCCAGCAGCTACAGGGGATACAATGAGCAGTTCTTC. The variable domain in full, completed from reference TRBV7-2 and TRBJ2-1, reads GAGVSQSPSNKVTEKGKDVELRCDPISGHTALYWYRQSLGQGLEFLIYFQGNSAPDKSGLPSDRFSAERTGGSVSTLTIQRTQQEDSAVYLCASSYRGYNEQFFGPGTRLTVL.

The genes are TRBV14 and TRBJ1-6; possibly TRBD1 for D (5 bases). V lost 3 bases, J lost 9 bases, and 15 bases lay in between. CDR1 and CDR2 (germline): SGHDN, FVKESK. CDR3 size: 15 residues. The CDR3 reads CASSHPGSISSPLHF. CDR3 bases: TGTGCCAGCAGCCATCCAGGGTCTATAAGTTCACCCCTCCACTTT. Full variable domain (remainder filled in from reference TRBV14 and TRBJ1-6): EAGVTQFPSHSVIEKGQTVTLRCDPISGHDNLYWYRRVMGKEIKFLLHFVKESKQDESGMPNNRFLAERTGGTYSTLKVQPAELEDSGVYFCASSHPGSISSPLHFGNGTRLTVT.

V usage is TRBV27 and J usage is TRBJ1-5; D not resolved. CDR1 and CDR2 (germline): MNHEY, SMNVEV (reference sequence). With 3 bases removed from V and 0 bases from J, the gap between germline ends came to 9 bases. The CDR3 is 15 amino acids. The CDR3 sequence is CASSFNVYSNQPQHF. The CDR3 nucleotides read TGTGCCAGCAGTTTCAACGTCTATAGCAATCAGCCCCAGCATTTT.

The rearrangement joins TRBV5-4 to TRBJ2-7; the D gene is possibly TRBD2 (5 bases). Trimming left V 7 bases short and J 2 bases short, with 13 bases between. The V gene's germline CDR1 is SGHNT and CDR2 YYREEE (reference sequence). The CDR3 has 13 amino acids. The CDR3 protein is CASGRGLTYEQYF. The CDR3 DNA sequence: TGTGCCAGCGGACGCGGACTTACCTACGAGCAGTACTTC.

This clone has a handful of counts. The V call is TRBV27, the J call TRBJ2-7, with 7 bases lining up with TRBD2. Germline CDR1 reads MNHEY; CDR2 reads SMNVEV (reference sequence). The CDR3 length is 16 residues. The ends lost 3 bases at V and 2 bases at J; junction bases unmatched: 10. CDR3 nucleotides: TGTGCCAGCAGTTTTTCCCGGGGGAGGGAGCCCTACGAGCAGTACTTC. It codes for CASSFSRGREPYEQYF.

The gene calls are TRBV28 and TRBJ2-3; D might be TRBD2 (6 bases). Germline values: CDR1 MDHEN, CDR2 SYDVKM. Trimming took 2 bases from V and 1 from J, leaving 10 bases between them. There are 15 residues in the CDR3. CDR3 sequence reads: CASSLRAGRTDTQYF. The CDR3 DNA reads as TGTGCCAGCAGTTTACGGGCGGGACGCACAGATACGCAGTATTTT.

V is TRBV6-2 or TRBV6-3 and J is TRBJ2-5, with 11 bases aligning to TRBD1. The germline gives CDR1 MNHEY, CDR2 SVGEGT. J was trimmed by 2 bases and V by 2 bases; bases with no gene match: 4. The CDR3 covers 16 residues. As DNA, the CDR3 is TGTGCCAGCAGTTACCCGGGACAGGGGGTGCAAGAGACCCAGTACTTC. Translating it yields CASSYPGQGVQETQYF.

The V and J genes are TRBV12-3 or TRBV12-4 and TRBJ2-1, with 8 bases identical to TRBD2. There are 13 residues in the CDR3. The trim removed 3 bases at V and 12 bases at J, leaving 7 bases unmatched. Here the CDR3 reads CASSFSREGPQFF. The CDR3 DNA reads TGTGCCAGCAGTTTTTCTCGGGAGGGCCCGCAGTTCTTC.

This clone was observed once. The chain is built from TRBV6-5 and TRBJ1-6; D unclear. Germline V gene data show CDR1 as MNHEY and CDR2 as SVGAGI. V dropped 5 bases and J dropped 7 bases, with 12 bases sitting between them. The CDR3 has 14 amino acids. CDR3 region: CASSLREENSPLHF. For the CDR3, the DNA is TGTGCCAGCAGTCTCCGGGAGGAAAATTCACCCCTCCACTTT.

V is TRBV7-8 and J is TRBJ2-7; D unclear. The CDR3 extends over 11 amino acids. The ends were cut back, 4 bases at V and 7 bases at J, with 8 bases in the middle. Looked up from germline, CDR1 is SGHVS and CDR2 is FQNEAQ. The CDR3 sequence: CASSSEREQYF. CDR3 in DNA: TGTGCCAGCAGCTCCGAGCGAGAGCAGTACTTC. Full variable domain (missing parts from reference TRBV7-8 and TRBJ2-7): GAGVSQSPRYKVAKRGQDVALRCDPISGHVSLFWYQQALGQGPEFLTYFQNEAQLDKSGLPSDRFFAERPEGSVSTLKIQRTQQEDSAVYLCASSSEREQYFGPGTRLTVT.

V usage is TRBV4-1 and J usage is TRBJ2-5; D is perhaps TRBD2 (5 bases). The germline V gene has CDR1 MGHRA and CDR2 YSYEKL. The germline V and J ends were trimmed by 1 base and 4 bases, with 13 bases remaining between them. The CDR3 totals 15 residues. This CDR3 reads CASSQGGLMGETQYF. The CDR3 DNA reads TGCGCCAGCAGCCAAGGAGGGTTAATGGGAGAGACCCAGTACTTC.

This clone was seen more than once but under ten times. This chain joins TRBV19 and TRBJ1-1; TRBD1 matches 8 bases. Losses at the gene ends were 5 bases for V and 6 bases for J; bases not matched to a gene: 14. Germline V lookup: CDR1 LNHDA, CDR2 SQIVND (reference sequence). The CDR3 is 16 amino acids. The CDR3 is CASSHQGQAVTAEAFF. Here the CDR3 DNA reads TGTGCCAGTAGTCACCAGGGACAGGCGGTTACGGCTGAAGCTTTCTTT.

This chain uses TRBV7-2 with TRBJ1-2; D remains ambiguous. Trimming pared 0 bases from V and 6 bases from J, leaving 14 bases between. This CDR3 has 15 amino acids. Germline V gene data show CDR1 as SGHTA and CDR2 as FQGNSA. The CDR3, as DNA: TGTGCCAGCAGCTTAGCAAACATTCCCCCAAATGGCTACACCTTC. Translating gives CASSLANIPPNGYTF.

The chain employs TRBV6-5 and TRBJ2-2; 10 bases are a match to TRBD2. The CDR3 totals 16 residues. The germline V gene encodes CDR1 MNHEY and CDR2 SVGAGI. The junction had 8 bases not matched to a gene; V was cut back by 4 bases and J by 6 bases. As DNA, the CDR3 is TGTGCCAGCAGTTTACCTAGCGGGAGTATTCCCGGGGAGCTGTTTTTT. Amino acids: CASSLPSGSIPGELFF.

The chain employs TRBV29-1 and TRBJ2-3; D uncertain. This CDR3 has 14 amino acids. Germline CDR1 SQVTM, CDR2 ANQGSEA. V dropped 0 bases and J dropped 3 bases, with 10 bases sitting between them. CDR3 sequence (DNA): TGCAGCGTTGAAGATCCAGGCCGAACAGATACGCAGTATTTT. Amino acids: CSVEDPGRTDTQYF.

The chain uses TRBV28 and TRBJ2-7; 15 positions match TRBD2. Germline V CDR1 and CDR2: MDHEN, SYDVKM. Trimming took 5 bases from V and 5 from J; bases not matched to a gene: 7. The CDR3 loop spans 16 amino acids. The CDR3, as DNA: TGTGCCAGCAGTCAACGGACTAGCGGGAGGGCGCACGAGCAGTACTTC. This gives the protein CASSQRTSGRAHEQYF. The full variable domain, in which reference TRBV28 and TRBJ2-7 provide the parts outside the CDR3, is DVKVTQSSRYLVKRTGEKVFLECVQDMDHENMFWYRQDPGLGLRLIYFSYDVKMKEKGDIPEGYSVSREKKERFSLILESASTNQTSMYLCASSQRTSGRAHEQYFGPGTRLTVT.

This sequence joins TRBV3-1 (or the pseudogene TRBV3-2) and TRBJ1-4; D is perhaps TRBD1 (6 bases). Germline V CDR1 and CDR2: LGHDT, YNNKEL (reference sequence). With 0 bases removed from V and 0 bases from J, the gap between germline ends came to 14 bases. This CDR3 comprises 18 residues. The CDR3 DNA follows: TGTGCCAGCAGCCAAGAGAGGGGGGAGGGTACAACTAATGAAAAACTGTTTTTT. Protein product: CASSQERGEGTTNEKLFF.